The 27 T cell receptor beta chains listed next were all sequenced from one sample in a study of shared clonotypes between healthy human individuals. Libraries were prepared by immunoSEQ multiplex PCR; TCRdb keeps only in-frame clonotypes and omits some of them. Of fewer than 350,000 clones detected, around 86% appear once; the ten largest clones hold under 20%. Sequences were obtained from memory CD8+ T cells sorted from blood. Documented subset: CD45RO+ cells pooled with CCR7-negative TemRA cells. All receptors derive from a man between 18 and 35 years old in good health.

V and J are TRBV29-1 and TRBJ2-3; 8 nucleotides agree with TRBD1. This CDR3 spans 15 amino acids. V was clipped by 3 bases and J by 8 bases; unmatched bases: 13. Germline V gene lookup returns CDR1 SQVTM and CDR2 ANQGSEA. The CDR3 sequence is CSVDDRGSPTGTQYF. Here the CDR3 DNA reads TGCAGCGTTGATGACAGGGGCAGCCCTACCGGTACGCAGTATTTT.

V gene TRBV27 combines with J gene TRBJ2-7; D is undetermined. Germline values: CDR1 MNHEY, CDR2 SMNVEV (reference sequence). The germline V and J ends were trimmed by 9 bases and 3 bases, with 18 bases remaining between them. The CDR3 has 14 residues. The CDR3 is CASAPRLAHYEQYF. The CDR3 DNA follows: TGTGCCAGTGCCCCCCGGCTCGCTCACTACGAGCAGTACTTC.

V is TRBV7-9 and J is TRBJ1-4; 8 positions match TRBD1. The CDR3 contains 17 residues. The J segment lost 2 bases and the V segment lost 6 bases, leaving 11 bases of the junction unmatched. The germline V gene encodes CDR1 SEHNR and CDR2 FQNEAQ (reference sequence). CDR3 region: CASSINGQGPTNEKLFF. The CDR3 nucleotides read TGTGCCAGCAGTATCAATGGACAGGGACCCACTAATGAAAAACTGTTTTTT.

This clone was detected only once. The chain carries TRBV5-6 and TRBJ1-1, with D perhaps TRBD1 (5 bases). The V gene lost 6 bases and the J gene lost 0 bases, with 9 bases spanning the gap. This CDR3 contains 13 residues. The germline gives CDR1 SGHDT, CDR2 YYEEEE. The CDR3 nucleotides are TGTGCCAGCAAGACAGTCATGAACACTGAAGCTTTCTTT. It codes for CASKTVMNTEAFF. The whole variable domain, remainder taken from reference TRBV5-6 and TRBJ1-1, is DAGVTQSPTHLIKTRGQQVTLRCSPKSGHDTVSWYQQALGQGPQFIFQYYEEEERQRGNFPDRFSGHQFPNYSSELNVNALLLGDSALYLCASKTVMNTEAFFGQGTRLTVV.

This chain links TRBV30 with TRBJ2-4, with D possibly called TRBD1 or TRBD2 (5 bases each). The CDR3 loop spans 14 amino acids. CDR1 is GTSNPN, CDR2 SVGIG, per germline (reference sequence). Trimming stripped 5 bases from V and 6 bases from J, with 17 bases between. The CDR3 DNA reads as TGTGCCTGGTCCGTGGGGGTGCTAGGAAACATTCAGTACTTC. It yields the protein CAWSVGVLGNIQYF.

This rearrangement joins TRBV6-5 to TRBJ2-1; tentative D call: TRBD2 (7 bases). There are 16 residues in the CDR3. Germline lookup yields CDR1 MNHEY and CDR2 SVGAGI. Deletions cut 0 bases from V and 7 bases from J, with 16 bases between. In DNA form, the CDR3 reads TGTGCCAGCAGTTACTCCTGGGAGGGGGAAGGGAATGAGCAGTTCTTC. As protein: CASSYSWEGEGNEQFF.

This chain connects TRBV10-2 to TRBJ2-1; 10 bases agree with TRBD2. The germline V gene has CDR1 WSHSY and CDR2 SAAADI. This CDR3 spans 15 amino acids. V gave up 7 bases and J gave up 6 bases; unmatched junction bases: 9. CDR3 sequence (DNA): TGCGCCAGCACCTCCGGACTAGCGGTACTCAATGAGCAGTTCTTC. It is translated as CASTSGLAVLNEQFF.

The CDR3 here is CASFSLLNYGYTF. Here the CDR3 DNA reads TGTGCCAGCTTCTCGCTTTTAAACTATGGCTACACCTTC. V and J are TRBV6-1 and TRBJ1-2, with unresolved D. Deletions cut 8 bases from V and 2 bases from J, with 12 bases between. Germline CDR1 is MNHNS and CDR2 is SASEGT. CDR3 length: 13 residues.

This chain links TRBV7-9 with TRBJ2-7; D is possibly TRBD1 (5 bases). The CDR3 loop spans 14 amino acids. Deletions cut 3 bases from V and 3 bases from J, with 12 bases between. In germline, CDR1 is SEHNR, CDR2 FQNEAQ (reference sequence). CDR3 residues: CASSFDSHSYEQYF. In DNA form, the CDR3 reads TGTGCCAGCAGCTTTGACAGCCATAGCTACGAGCAGTACTTC.

This rearrangement joins TRBV5-6 to TRBJ2-7, with D perhaps TRBD1 (7 bases). Germline V CDR1 and CDR2: SGHDT, YYEEEE. V was shortened by 0 bases and J by 6 bases, with 16 bases between the two germline ends. The CDR3 sequence is 15 residues long. The CDR3 nucleotides read TGTGCCAGCAGCTTGGGGGAGGACAGGATAACCGAGCAGTACTTC. This translates into CASSLGEDRITEQYF.

The chain has TRBV10-3 and TRBJ2-7; perhaps TRBD2 as D (6 bases). This CDR3 is built from 14 residues. Trimming left V 6 bases short and J 2 bases short, with 14 bases between. CDR1 and CDR2 (germline): ENHRY, SYGVKD. CDR3 sequence reads: CAISLGGRTYEQYF. CDR3 in DNA: TGTGCCATCAGCCTGGGAGGCCGAACCTACGAGCAGTACTTC.

The DNA of the CDR3 is TGCGCCAGCAGTGCATCGCGAAAGACCTATGGCTACACCTTC. Amino acids: CASSASRKTYGYTF. V is TRBV10-1 and J is TRBJ1-2; D ambiguous. CDR3 length: 14 amino acids. V was pared by 4 bases and J by 4 bases, with 13 bases between. Germline-derived CDR1 and CDR2 are WNHNN and SYGVQD (reference sequence).

The chain recombines TRBV25-1 with TRBJ2-1; the D is unclear. V dropped 3 bases and J dropped 6 bases, with 3 bases sitting between them. Germline CDR1 reads MGHDK; CDR2 reads SYGVNS. The length of the CDR3 is 11 residues. The CDR3 protein is CASSDSNEQFF. CDR3 in DNA: TGTGCCAGCAGTGATAGCAATGAGCAGTTCTTC.

The rearrangement uses TRBV5-1 and TRBJ2-7, with 7 bases that match TRBD1. This CDR3 has 18 residues. Germline V gene sequence: CDR1 SGHRS, CDR2 YFSETQ. The junction had 17 bases not matched to a gene; V was cut back by 3 bases and J by 2 bases. The CDR3: CASSWVPGQIEQAYEQYF. CDR3 bases: TGCGCCAGCAGCTGGGTCCCGGGACAGATTGAACAGGCCTACGAGCAGTACTTC.

The J gene is TRBJ2-3, the V gene TRBV27; 7 nucleotides align to TRBD2. Trimming cost V 5 bases and J 1 base; bases outside gene matches: 12. Per the germline V gene, CDR1 is MNHEY and CDR2 is SMNVEV (reference sequence). CDR3 size: 17 residues. The chain's CDR3 is CASSAQPSGMGTDTQYF. CDR3 nucleotide sequence: TGTGCCAGCAGTGCCCAACCAAGCGGGATGGGCACAGATACGCAGTATTTT.

V usage is TRBV29-1 and J usage is TRBJ2-2, with 8 bases aligning to TRBD1. The V and J ends lost 1 base and 6 bases, in that order; junction bases with no gene match: 4. CDR1 and CDR2 (germline): SQVTM, ANQGSEA. This CDR3 comprises 14 residues. DNA for the CDR3: TGCAGCGTTGAAGGGACAGGGTTCGCCGGGGAGCTGTTTTTT. This codes for CSVEGTGFAGELFF.

Only one count was recorded for this clone. DNA for the CDR3: TGTGCCAGCAGCCATCTGGACACTTACAACTATGGCTACACCTTC. Protein: CASSHLDTYNYGYTF. V and J are TRBV11-2 and TRBJ1-2; maybe TRBD1 (5 bases). The CDR3 spans 15 residues. The germline CDR1 and CDR2 sequences are SGHAT and FQNNGV. Trimming shortened V by 5 bases and J by 2 bases, and 15 bases separated the two germline ends.

On this clone itself: This CDR3 is also generated by other DNA sequences in the sample. The chain employs TRBV5-4 and TRBJ2-7; 7 nucleotides align to TRBD1. The germline CDR1 and CDR2 sequences are SGHNT and YYREEE (reference sequence). Trimming at V came to 4 bases and at J to 0 bases, leaving 4 bases not matched to a gene. The CDR3 runs to 14 residues. The CDR3 protein is CASSLDRSSYEQYF. Written as DNA, the CDR3 is TGTGCCAGCAGCCTGGACAGGAGCTCCTACGAGCAGTACTTC.

This sequence joins TRBV2 and TRBJ2-7, with unresolved D. Trimming took 1 base from V and 4 from J, leaving 5 bases between them. This CDR3 region has 12 residues. CDR1 is SNHLY, CDR2 FYNNEI, per germline. CDR3 DNA: TGTGCCAGCAGTGAAGGCCCATACGAGCAGTACTTC. It specifies CASSEGPYEQYF. The variable domain in full, with the rest retrieved from reference TRBV2 and TRBJ2-7, is EPEVTQTPSHQVTQMGQEVILRCVPISNHLYFYWYRQILGQKVEFLVSFYNNEISEKSEIFDDQFSVERPDGSNFTLKIRSTKLEDSAMYFCASSEGPYEQYFGPGTRLTVT.

The chain has TRBV28 and TRBJ1-2; D is unresolved. The CDR3 is 15 residues long. Germline lookup yields CDR1 MDHEN and CDR2 SYDVKM. V lost 5 bases and J 3 bases, leaving 16 bases between the germline ends. The CDR3 reads CASSLYGRVDYGYTF. The CDR3 DNA is TGTGCCAGCAGTCTCTACGGGAGGGTCGACTATGGCTACACCTTC.

The chain carries TRBV5-5 and TRBJ1-1, with unresolved D. V dropped 3 bases and J dropped 0 bases, with 9 bases sitting between them. This CDR3 is built from 14 residues. Germline V gives CDR1 SGHKS, CDR2 YYEKEE (reference sequence). In DNA form, the CDR3 reads TGTGCCAGCAGCTACGGTAGGATGAACACTGAAGCTTTCTTT. This gives the protein CASSYGRMNTEAFF. The full variable domain, in which reference TRBV5-5 and TRBJ1-1 provide the parts outside the CDR3, is DAGVTQSPTHLIKTRGQQVTLRCSPISGHKSVSWYQQVLGQGPQFIFQYYEKEERGRGNFPDRFSARQFPNYSSELNVNALLLGDSALYLCASSYGRMNTEAFFGQGTRLTVV.

The V gene is TRBV30, the J gene TRBJ1-2; possible D gene TRBD1, 6 bases. The CDR3 is 13 residues long. CDR1 and CDR2 (germline): GTSNPN, SVGIG (reference sequence). Trimming removed 3 bases from V and 6 bases from J, with 14 bases in between. DNA for the CDR3: TGTGCCTGGAGCTTCGGCCAGGGGAATGGCTACACCTTC. It is translated as CAWSFGQGNGYTF.

V is TRBV6-5 and J is TRBJ2-7; a possible D gene is TRBD2 (6 bases). The CDR3 sequence is 13 residues long. V lost 8 bases to trimming and J lost 3 bases, with 14 bases between them. CDR1 and CDR2 (germline): MNHEY, SVGAGI. CDR3 coding DNA: TGTGCCAGCGGTCTGCGGGGAGACTACGAGCAGTACTTC. As protein: CASGLRGDYEQYF.

The chain carries TRBV27 and TRBJ1-6; 10 nucleotides line up with TRBD1. V was pared by 6 bases and J by 14 bases, with 10 bases of the junction left unmatched. The CDR3 totals 14 residues. In germline, CDR1 is MNHEY, CDR2 SMNVEV (reference sequence). CDR3: CASRTGGASRALHF. CDR3 nucleotides: TGTGCCAGCAGGACAGGGGGCGCCTCTCGAGCCCTCCACTTT.

The V and J genes are TRBV5-1 and TRBJ1-2, with TRBD1 matching 7 bases. This CDR3 has 14 residues. The J segment lost 4 bases and the V segment lost 4 bases, leaving 7 bases of the junction unmatched. Germline CDR1 and CDR2: SGHRS and YFSETQ. The CDR3 loop reads CASSIQQGTYGYTF. CDR3 nucleotide sequence: TGCGCCAGCAGCATACAACAGGGGACCTATGGCTACACCTTC.

This clone occurred once. The chain employs TRBV6-1 and TRBJ2-3; 7 bases align to TRBD2. Trimming removed 6 bases from V and 4 bases from J; junction bases left unmatched: 10. Germline V lookup: CDR1 MNHNS, CDR2 SASEGT. CDR3 length: 15 amino acids. For the CDR3, the DNA is TGTGCCAGCAGCGCCCCGGGGGGAGTCCCAGATACGCAGTATTTT. Residues: CASSAPGGVPDTQYF.

This chain links TRBV9 with TRBJ1-6; 9 bases are a match to TRBD1. The CDR3 consists of 14 residues. Germline-derived CDR1 and CDR2 are SGDLS and YYNGEE. Trimming at V came to 3 bases and at J to 9 bases, leaving 4 bases not matched to a gene. In nucleotides, the CDR3 is TGTGCCAGCAGCGCGGGACAGGGAGGTTCACCCCTCCACTTT. Translated, it gives CASSAGQGGSPLHF.